This TCR beta chain was documented in a study of beta chain features in type 1 diabetes (dated by TCRdb to 2016 to 2019). For the study in its entirety: Mean age, gender distribution, total cell number and subset yield were not different between patients and healthy donors. Regulatory and stem cell-like memory subsets were obtained from only 8 patients and roughly eight healthy donors, while naive and central memory subsets were obtained from all 30 or so donors. The study compared TCRB repertoires of sorted circulating CD4+ T cell subsets between recently diagnosed type 1 diabetes patients and matched healthy donors. Across all samples, some 110,000,000 sorted cells were examined, and cell number per subset correlated strongly with RNA yield.

Paper-wide results and their limitations: PCR might favor shorter templates, but patient and control samples were amplified and corrected together, so any skew would affect both groups equally. Fewer insertions and more nucleotide deletions at VDJ recombination sites were observed in patients with type 1 diabetes, implying thymic rearrangement abnormalities. Because small numbers of individuals were included in the HLA sub-analyses, any influence of HLA type on TCRB rearrangement was left unresolved. Because cDNA was sequenced instead of genomic DNA, activated cells with high expression could be over-represented, although the groups did not differ in activation or CD3 levels. In all four CD4+ subsets, TCRB CDR3 length was moderately but significantly shorter in type 1 diabetes patients. Naive, central memory and regulatory TCRB repertoires appeared more similar among patients than among healthy donors.

V loses 2 bases at its end and J loses 3 bases; junction bases beyond the gene matches: 3. From the cysteine through the phenylalanine, the CDR3 covers 14 amino acids. This entry keeps only the CDR3 DNA: 42 bases, framed from base 1. The High Capacity cDNA Reverse Transcription Kit was used to reverse transcribe all of the isolated RNA, meaning that expressed TCRB transcripts were what got sequenced. Naive, central memory and regulatory T cell samples underwent deep immunoSEQ sequencing, averaging about 3.57 million total reads per sample. Sorted cells were lysed in RLT buffer, and RNA was extracted using DNase-treated RNeasy Micro or Mini kits according to cell number. Each cell subset was processed separately to prevent cross-contamination, with patient and healthy donor samples processed together. Using the immunoSEQ multiplex PCR, TCRB sequences were amplified from cDNA into 87-bp fragments spanning the CDR3 region. The amplicons were sequenced using the Illumina HiSeq platform. The source study handled its data this way. PCR bias was computationally corrected using synthetic template baselines, reads within Hamming distance 2 were collapsed, and singletons that could not be merged were discarded. Reads were aligned against IMGT so that V, D and J genes, CDR3 length and insertions or deletions at six rearrangement sites could be assigned. Within each subset, clonotype counts were normalized to the number of sorted cells before true diversity and Gini coefficients were calculated with the tcR R package. The overlap coefficient, calculated on TCRB nucleotide sequences, was used to quantify repertoire sharing. TCRdb mirrors the immuneACCESS table, restricted to in-frame sequences. Some clones are absent from its copies; in checked studies, under half trace to an unresolved V gene, and the reason for the others is unknown. The D gene and trimming were derived from the DNA, and the V and J assignments and clone size from that table. In all, the sample holds about 170,000 clones, and less than 9.5% of those were seen once. About 0.95% of the sample is taken by the ten largest.

From each donor, a single peripheral blood sample of 100 to 150 mL on average was drawn into heparinised tubes. Using a panel that included CD45RO, CCR7, CD25, CD127, CD95 and CD27, naive, central memory, regulatory and stem cell-like memory CD4+ T cells were sorted on a BD FACSAria II. All sorted populations exceeded 98% purity. PBMCs were isolated right away by Lymphoprep density gradient centrifugation and were stained directly, without culture. So that batch effects would be minimized, each experiment stained and sorted samples in pairs, pairing one healthy donor with one patient. This clone was seen at least ten times. Its antigen remains unidentified. Per-base quality was not reported, and no clone a single base away is much larger than it.

The rearrangement joined TRBV23-1 to TRBJ1-1; 7 central nucleotides agree with TRBD1. TRBV23-1 is given ORF status, its function remaining uncertain. The sequencing input was central memory CD4+ T cells from blood. This receptor was taken from a woman between 40 and 50 years old with type 1 diabetes. The DNA sequence is TGCGCCAGCAGTCAACCGCAGGGGGACACTGAAGCTTTCTTT. Its translation is CASSQPQGDTEAFF.